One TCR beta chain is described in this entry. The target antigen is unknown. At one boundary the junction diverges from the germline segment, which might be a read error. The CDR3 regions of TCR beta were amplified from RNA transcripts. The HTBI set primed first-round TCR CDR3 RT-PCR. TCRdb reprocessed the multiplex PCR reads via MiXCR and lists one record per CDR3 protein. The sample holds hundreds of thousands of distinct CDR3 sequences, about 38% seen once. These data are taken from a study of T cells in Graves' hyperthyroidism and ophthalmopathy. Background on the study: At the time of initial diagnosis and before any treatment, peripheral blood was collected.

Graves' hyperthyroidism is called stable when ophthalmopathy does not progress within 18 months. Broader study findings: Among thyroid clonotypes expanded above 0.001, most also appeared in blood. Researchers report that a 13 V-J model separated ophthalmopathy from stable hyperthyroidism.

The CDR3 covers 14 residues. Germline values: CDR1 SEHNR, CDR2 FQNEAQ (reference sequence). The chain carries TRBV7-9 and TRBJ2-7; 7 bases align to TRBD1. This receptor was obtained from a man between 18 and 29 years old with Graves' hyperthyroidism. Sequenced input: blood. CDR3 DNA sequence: TGTGCCAGCAGCACCCCGAAGGGGGCCTACGAGCTGTACTTC. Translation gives CASSTPKGAYELYF.